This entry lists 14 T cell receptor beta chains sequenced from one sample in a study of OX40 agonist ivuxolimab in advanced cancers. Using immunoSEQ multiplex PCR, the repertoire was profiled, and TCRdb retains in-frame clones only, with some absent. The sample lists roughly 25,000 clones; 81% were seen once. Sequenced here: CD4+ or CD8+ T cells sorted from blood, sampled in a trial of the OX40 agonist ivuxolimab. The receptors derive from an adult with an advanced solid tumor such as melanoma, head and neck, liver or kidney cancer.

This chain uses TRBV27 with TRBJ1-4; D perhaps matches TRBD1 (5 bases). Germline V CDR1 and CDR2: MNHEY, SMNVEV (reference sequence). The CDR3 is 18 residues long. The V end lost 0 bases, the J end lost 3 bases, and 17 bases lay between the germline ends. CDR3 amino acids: CASSLSLFGGWANEKLFF. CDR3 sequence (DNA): TGTGCCAGCAGTTTATCTTTATTTGGGGGATGGGCTAATGAAAAACTGTTTTTT.

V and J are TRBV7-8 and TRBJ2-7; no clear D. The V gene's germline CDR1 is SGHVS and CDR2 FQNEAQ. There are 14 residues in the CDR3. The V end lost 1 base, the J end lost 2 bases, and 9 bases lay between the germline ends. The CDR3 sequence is CASSLEGYPYEQYF. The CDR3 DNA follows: TGTGCCAGCAGCTTAGAAGGGTACCCCTACGAGCAGTACTTC. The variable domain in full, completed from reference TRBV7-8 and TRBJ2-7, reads GAGVSQSPRYKVAKRGQDVALRCDPISGHVSLFWYQQALGQGPEFLTYFQNEAQLDKSGLPSDRFFAERPEGSVSTLKIQRTQQEDSAVYLCASSLEGYPYEQYFGPGTRLTVT.

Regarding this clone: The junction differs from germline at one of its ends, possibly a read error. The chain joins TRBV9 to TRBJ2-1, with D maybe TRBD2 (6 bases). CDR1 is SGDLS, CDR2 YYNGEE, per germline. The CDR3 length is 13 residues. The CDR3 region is CASSGFSYNEQFF. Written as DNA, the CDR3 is TGTGCCAGTAGCGGTTTCTCCTACAATGAGCAGTTCTTC.

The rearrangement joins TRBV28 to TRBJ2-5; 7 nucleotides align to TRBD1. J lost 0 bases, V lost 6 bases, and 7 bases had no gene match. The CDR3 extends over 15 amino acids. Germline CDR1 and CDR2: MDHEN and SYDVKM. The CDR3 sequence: CASRTGEIYQETQYF. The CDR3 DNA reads TGTGCCAGCAGAACAGGGGAAATCTACCAAGAGACCCAGTACTTC.

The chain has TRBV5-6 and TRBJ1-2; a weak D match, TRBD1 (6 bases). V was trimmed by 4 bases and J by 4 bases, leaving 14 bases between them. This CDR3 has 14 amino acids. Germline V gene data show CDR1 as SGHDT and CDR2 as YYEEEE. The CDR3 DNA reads TGTGCCAGCAGCCGCCAGACAGGATCCTATGGCTACACCTTC. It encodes CASSRQTGSYGYTF.

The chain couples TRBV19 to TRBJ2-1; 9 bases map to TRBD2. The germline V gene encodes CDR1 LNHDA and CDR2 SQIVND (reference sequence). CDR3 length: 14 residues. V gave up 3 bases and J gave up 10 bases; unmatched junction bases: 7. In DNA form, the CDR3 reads TGTGCCAGTAGTATCAGCGGGAGGTCAGGGGAGCAGTTCTTC. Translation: CASSISGRSGEQFF. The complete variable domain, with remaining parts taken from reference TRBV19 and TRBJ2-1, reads DGGITQSPKYLFRKEGQNVTLSCEQNLNHDAMYWYRQDPGQGLRLIYYSQIVNDFQKGDIAEGYSVSREKKESFPLTVTSAQKNPTAFYLCASSISGRSGEQFFGPGTRLTVL.

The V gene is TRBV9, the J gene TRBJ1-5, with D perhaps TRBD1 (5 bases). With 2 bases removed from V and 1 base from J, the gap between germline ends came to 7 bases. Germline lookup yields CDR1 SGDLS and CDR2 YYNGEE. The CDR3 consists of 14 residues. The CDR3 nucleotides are TGTGCCAGCAGCGTTTCAGGGAGCAATCAGCCCCAGCATTTT. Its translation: CASSVSGSNQPQHF.

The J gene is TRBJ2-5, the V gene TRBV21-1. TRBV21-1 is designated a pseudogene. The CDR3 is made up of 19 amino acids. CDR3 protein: CASSPREVGPGPQRETQYF. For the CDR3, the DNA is TGTGCCAGCAGCCCCCGAGAGGTCGGACCGGGACCCCAAAGAGAGACCCAGTACTTC.

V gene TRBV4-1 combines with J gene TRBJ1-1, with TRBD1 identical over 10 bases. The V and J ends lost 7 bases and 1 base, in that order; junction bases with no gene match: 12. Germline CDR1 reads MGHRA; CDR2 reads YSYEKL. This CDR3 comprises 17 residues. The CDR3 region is CASNSPGGQGTNTEAFF. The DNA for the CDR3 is TGCGCCAGCAACTCCCCAGGGGGACAGGGGACGAACACTGAAGCTTTCTTT.

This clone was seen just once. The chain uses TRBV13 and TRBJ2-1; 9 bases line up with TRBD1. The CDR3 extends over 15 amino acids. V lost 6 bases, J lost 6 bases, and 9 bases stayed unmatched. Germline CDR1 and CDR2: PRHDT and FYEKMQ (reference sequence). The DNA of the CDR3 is TGTGCCAGCAGGCCGAGGACAGGGGTAGGCAATGAGCAGTTCTTC. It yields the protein CASRPRTGVGNEQFF.

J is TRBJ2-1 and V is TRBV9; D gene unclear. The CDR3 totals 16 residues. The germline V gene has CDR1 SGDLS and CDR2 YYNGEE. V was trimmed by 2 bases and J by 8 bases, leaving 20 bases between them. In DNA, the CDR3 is TGTGCCAGCAGCGTCCAGCTGTCCAGGTTTATTGATGAGCAGTTCTTC. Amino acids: CASSVQLSRFIDEQFF.

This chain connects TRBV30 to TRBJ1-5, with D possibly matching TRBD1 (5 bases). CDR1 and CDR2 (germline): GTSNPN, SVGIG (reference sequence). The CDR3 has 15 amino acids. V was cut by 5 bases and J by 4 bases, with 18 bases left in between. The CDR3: CAWAWGGAQNQPQHF. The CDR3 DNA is TGTGCCTGGGCCTGGGGAGGGGCCCAAAATCAGCCCCAGCATTTT. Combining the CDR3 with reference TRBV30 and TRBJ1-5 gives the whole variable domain SQTIHQWPATLVQPVGSPLSLECTVEGTSNPNLYWYRQAAGRGLQLLFYSVGIGQISSEVPQNLSASRPQDRQFILSSKKLLLSDSGFYLCAWAWGGAQNQPQHFGDGTRLSIL.

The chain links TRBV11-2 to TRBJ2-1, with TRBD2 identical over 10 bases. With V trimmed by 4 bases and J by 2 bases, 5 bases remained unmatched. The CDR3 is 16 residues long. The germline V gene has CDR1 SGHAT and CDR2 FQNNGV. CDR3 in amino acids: CASSSSGGETYNEQFF. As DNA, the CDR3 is TGTGCCAGCAGCTCGAGCGGGGGGGAGACCTACAATGAGCAGTTCTTC.

The CDR3 nucleotides are TGTGCCAGCAGCTCCAGGACAGACTACAATGAGCAGTTCTTC. This codes for CASSSRTDYNEQFF. The rearrangement links TRBV7-9 to TRBJ2-1; D is perhaps TRBD1 (6 bases). The length of the CDR3 is 14 residues. The germline V and J ends were trimmed by 4 bases and 3 bases, with 10 bases remaining between them. In germline, CDR1 is SEHNR, CDR2 FQNEAQ (reference sequence).